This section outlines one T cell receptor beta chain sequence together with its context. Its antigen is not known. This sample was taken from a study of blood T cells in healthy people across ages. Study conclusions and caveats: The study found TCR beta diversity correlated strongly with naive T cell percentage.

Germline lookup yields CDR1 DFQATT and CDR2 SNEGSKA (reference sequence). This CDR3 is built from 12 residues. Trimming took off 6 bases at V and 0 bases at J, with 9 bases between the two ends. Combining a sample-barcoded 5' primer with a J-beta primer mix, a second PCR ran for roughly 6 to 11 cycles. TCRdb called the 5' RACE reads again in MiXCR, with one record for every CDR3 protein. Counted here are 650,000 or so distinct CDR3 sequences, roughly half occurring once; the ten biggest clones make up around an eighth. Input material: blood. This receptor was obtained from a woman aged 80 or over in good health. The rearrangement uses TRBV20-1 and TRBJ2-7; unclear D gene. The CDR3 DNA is TGCAGTGCCGGACGGACCTCCTACGAGCAGTACTTC. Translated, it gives CSAGRTSYEQYF.